This TCR beta chain was recorded in a study of cytomegalovirus exposure and HLA in healthy donors. Study-level background: A later analysis reported the same platform for the 90 to 150 validation repertoires and the approximately 720 first-cohort repertoires.

Assay: immunoSEQ multiplex PCR; the TCRdb copy retains only in-frame clones and omits some. This sample has under 150,000 clones; roughly 90% occur once, and the top ten carry about 6.3%. This clone was seen only a few times. V gave up 0 bases and J gave up 1 base; unmatched junction bases: 0. This CDR3 is 15 amino acids long. The germline V gene encodes CDR1 MRHNA and CDR2 SNTAGT. The chain combines TRBV6-4 with TRBJ2-3; TRBD1 agrees at 8 bases. The receptor's source is a woman between 18 and 29 years old in good health and CMV-seropositive. The sample taken for sequencing was PBMCs. As DNA, the CDR3 is TGTGCCAGCAGTGACTCGGGACAGGGCACAGATACGCAGTATTTT. This translates into CASSDSGQGTDTQYF.